This T cell receptor (beta chain) emerged from a study of T cell responses to AZD1222 COVID-19 vaccine. In regard to this clone: Its antigen is currently unknown.

The table came from immunoSEQ multiplex PCR; TCRdb's copy has only in-frame clones and leaves some out. The sample holds 120,000 to 150,000 clones, about 90% seen once. V lost 1 base to trimming and J lost 1 base; unmatched junction nucleotides: 14. The CDR3 loop spans 20 amino acids. CDR1 and CDR2 (germline): LNHNV, YYDKDF (reference sequence). Study-level results: Increased Spike-specific TCR breadth and depth were observed after two AZD1222 doses.

The study pooled second doses at about 4 or about 12 weeks. The receptor was isolated from an adult who received the AZD1222 COVID-19 vaccine. V and J are TRBV15 and TRBJ2-1; 9 bases are a match to TRBD2. Sequenced here: peripheral blood, sampled 28 days after the second AZD1222 dose. CDR3 protein: CATSRGLWRGGVLSYNEQFF. CDR3 DNA: TGTGCCACCAGCAGAGGACTTTGGCGGGGGGGAGTTCTTTCCTACAATGAGCAGTTCTTC.